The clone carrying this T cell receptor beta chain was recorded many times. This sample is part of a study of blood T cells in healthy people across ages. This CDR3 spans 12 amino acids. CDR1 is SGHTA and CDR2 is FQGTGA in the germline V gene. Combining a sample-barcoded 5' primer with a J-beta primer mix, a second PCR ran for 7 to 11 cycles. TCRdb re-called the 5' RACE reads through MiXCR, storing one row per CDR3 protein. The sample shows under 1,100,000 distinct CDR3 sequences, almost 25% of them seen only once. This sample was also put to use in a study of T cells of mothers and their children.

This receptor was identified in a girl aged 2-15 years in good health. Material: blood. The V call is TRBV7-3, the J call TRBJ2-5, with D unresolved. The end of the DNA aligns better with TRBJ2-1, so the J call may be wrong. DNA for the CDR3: TGTGCCAGCAGCTTAGATCCCAATGAGCAGTTCTTC. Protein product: CASSLDPNEQFF.